The rows below give T cell receptor beta chains drawn from one sample of a study of shared clonotypes between healthy human individuals. Profiling relied on immunoSEQ multiplex PCR, and the TCRdb table lists in-frame clones only, not all of them. Counted here are roughly 1,100,000 clones, roughly 80% occurring once; the ten biggest clones make up approximately 1.3%. Material for sequencing was memory CD4+ T cells sorted from blood. The receptors were sampled from a man aged 18 to 29 in good health. Each CDR3 is given with its conserved first and last residue. D genes are given only for firm matches. A row's size may be missing; if present it is once, few, many or a size class.

CDR3nt: TGTGCCACCCTGGACAGGGGGGTTTCGGTGTACTTC
CDR3aa: CATLDRGVSVYF
d_gene: TRBD1
j_gene: TRBJ2-7
abundance: NA
v_gene: TRBV6-5

CDR3nt: TGTGCCAGCGGTAAGGGAATCAGCTCTGGGGCCAACGTCCTGACTTTC
CDR3aa: CASGKGISSGANVLTF
d_gene: NA
j_gene: TRBJ2-6
abundance: NA
v_gene: TRBV5-8

CDR3nt: TGTGCCTGGGCCGACAGAGACTATGGCTACACCTTC
CDR3aa: CAWADRDYGYTF
d_gene: NA
j_gene: TRBJ1-2
abundance: few
v_gene: TRBV30

CDR3nt: TGTGCCAGTAGTCCGGGACAGGGACTCTATGGCTACACCTTC
CDR3aa: CASSPGQGLYGYTF
d_gene: TRBD1
j_gene: TRBJ1-2
abundance: NA
v_gene: TRBV19

CDR3nt: TGTGCCAGCACTGGGGGCTACGCAAACGAGCAGTACTTC
CDR3aa: CASTGGYANEQYF
d_gene: NA
j_gene: TRBJ2-7
abundance: NA
v_gene: TRBV7-2

CDR3nt: TGTGCCACCGGGACCTATGGCTACACCTTC
CDR3aa: CATGTYGYTF
d_gene: NA
j_gene: TRBJ1-2
abundance: NA
v_gene: TRBV10-3

CDR3nt: TGTGCCAGCAGTCTGGGACAGGGAAACTATGGCTACACCTTC
CDR3aa: CASSLGQGNYGYTF
d_gene: TRBD1
j_gene: TRBJ1-2
abundance: many
v_gene: TRBV27

CDR3nt: TGTGCAAGTCGCTCTCCGGACAGGGGGCTTTCACCCCTCCACTTT
CDR3aa: CASRSPDRGLSPLHF
d_gene: NA
j_gene: TRBJ1-6
abundance: NA
v_gene: TRBV12-2

CDR3nt: TGTGCCAGCAGTTACTCGAAAGTCAGGGGGGGTGGCTACACCTTC
CDR3aa: CASSYSKVRGGGYTF
d_gene: TRBD1
j_gene: TRBJ1-2
abundance: NA
v_gene: TRBV6-5

CDR3nt: TGTGCCAGCAGCCCCCTAGGCCTACAAGAGACCCAGTACTTC
CDR3aa: CASSPLGLQETQYF
d_gene: NA
j_gene: TRBJ2-5
abundance: NA
v_gene: TRBV7-6

CDR3nt: TGTGCCAGTAGTCGCCAGGGGTGGTACGAGCAGTACTTC
CDR3aa: CASSRQGWYEQYF
d_gene: NA
j_gene: TRBJ2-7
abundance: NA
v_gene: TRBV19

CDR3nt: TGCGCCAGCGTAGCGGGCGTAGAGCAGCCCCAGCATTTT
CDR3aa: CASVAGVEQPQHF
d_gene: NA
j_gene: TRBJ1-5
abundance: few
v_gene: TRBV10-2

CDR3nt: TGCAGCGCCCGGAAGGGGGAACCTAGGGCTGAAGCTTTCTTT
CDR3aa: CSARKGEPRAEAFF
d_gene: NA
j_gene: TRBJ1-1
abundance: NA
v_gene: TRBV29-1

CDR3nt: TGTGCCTGGAGTGAGTCAGTAACGAGATATGGCTACACCTTC
CDR3aa: CAWSESVTRYGYTF
d_gene: NA
j_gene: TRBJ1-2
abundance: few
v_gene: TRBV30

CDR3nt: TGTGCCAGCAGCGTGGGGACCGGCAGGGGGACTGAAGCTTTCTTT
CDR3aa: CASSVGTGRGTEAFF
d_gene: TRBD1
j_gene: TRBJ1-1
abundance: NA
v_gene: TRBV9

CDR3nt: TGTGCCAGCAGCGTAGAATTTGAGGGTTCTGAAGCTTTCTTT
CDR3aa: CASSVEFEGSEAFF
d_gene: NA
j_gene: TRBJ1-1
abundance: NA
v_gene: TRBV9

CDR3nt: TGTGCCAGCAGTTCCGACAGTACGTATGGCTACACCTTC
CDR3aa: CASSSDSTYGYTF
d_gene: NA
j_gene: TRBJ1-2
abundance: few
v_gene: TRBV6-6

CDR3nt: TGCGCCAGCAGCTTGGGGACAGGGGAAAATGAAAAACTGTTTTTT
CDR3aa: CASSLGTGENEKLFF
d_gene: TRBD1
j_gene: TRBJ1-4
abundance: NA
v_gene: TRBV5-1

CDR3nt: TGTGCCAGCTCACCTACCGGGACGGTGAACACCGGGGAGCTGTTTTTT
CDR3aa: CASSPTGTVNTGELFF
d_gene: NA
j_gene: TRBJ2-2
abundance: NA
v_gene: TRBV18

CDR3nt: TGCGCCAGCAGCTTGTACAGTTCTAACTATGGCTACACCTTC
CDR3aa: CASSLYSSNYGYTF
d_gene: NA
j_gene: TRBJ1-2
abundance: few
v_gene: TRBV5-1

CDR3nt: TGCAGCGTTGCCCAGGGACTGAACACTGAAGCTTTCTTT
CDR3aa: CSVAQGLNTEAFF
d_gene: NA
j_gene: TRBJ1-1
abundance: once
v_gene: TRBV29-1

CDR3nt: TGTGCCAGCAGCAGGACAGGGCCCTCTGGAAACACCATATATTTT
CDR3aa: CASSRTGPSGNTIYF
d_gene: TRBD1
j_gene: TRBJ1-3
abundance: NA
v_gene: TRBV5-5

CDR3nt: TGTGCCAGCAGTGATAACAGGGTAGGGACCGGGGAGCTGTTTTTT
CDR3aa: CASSDNRVGTGELFF
d_gene: NA
j_gene: TRBJ2-2
abundance: once
v_gene: TRBV25-1

CDR3nt: TGTGCCAGTAGAAGGGCTGATCAAGAGACCCAGTACTTC
CDR3aa: CASRRADQETQYF
d_gene: NA
j_gene: TRBJ2-5
abundance: few
v_gene: TRBV19

CDR3nt: TGCGCCAGCCAAACAGGGACCGACACAGATACGCAGTATTTT
CDR3aa: CASQTGTDTDTQYF
d_gene: NA
j_gene: TRBJ2-3
abundance: few
v_gene: TRBV5-1

CDR3nt: TGTGCCAGTAACGGTGCGGACACTGAAGCTTTCTTT
CDR3aa: CASNGADTEAFF
d_gene: NA
j_gene: TRBJ1-1
abundance: once
v_gene: TRBV19

CDR3nt: TGTGCTAGCAGCTTAGGACCTACTGCGGATACGCAGTATTTT
CDR3aa: CASSLGPTADTQYF
d_gene: NA
j_gene: TRBJ2-3
abundance: NA
v_gene: TRBV7-7

CDR3nt: TGTGCCACGGGGACAGGGATCCACGAGCAGTACTTC
CDR3aa: CATGTGIHEQYF
d_gene: TRBD1
j_gene: TRBJ2-7
abundance: NA
v_gene: TRBV6-5

CDR3nt: TGTGCCAGCAGTTTACGTCGGATGGACAATGAGCAGTTCTTC
CDR3aa: CASSLRRMDNEQFF
d_gene: NA
j_gene: TRBJ2-1
abundance: few
v_gene: TRBV27

CDR3nt: TGTGCCAGCGTAAACCAGGGTTTGGTTGGAGAGACCCAGTACTTC
CDR3aa: CASVNQGLVGETQYF
d_gene: NA
j_gene: TRBJ2-5
abundance: NA
v_gene: TRBV6-1

CDR3nt: TGTGCCAGCAGCAGCTCCAAGGCCGGGGAGCTGTTTTTT
CDR3aa: CASSSSKAGELFF
d_gene: NA
j_gene: TRBJ2-2
abundance: many
v_gene: TRBV2

CDR3nt: TGTGCCAGCTCTACCCGGGCCCAAGAGACCCAGTACTTC
CDR3aa: CASSTRAQETQYF
d_gene: NA
j_gene: TRBJ2-5
abundance: NA
v_gene: TRBV18

CDR3nt: TGCAGCGTTTGGACAGGGCGAAGAGCTTTCTTT
CDR3aa: CSVWTGRRAFF
d_gene: TRBD1
j_gene: TRBJ1-1
abundance: NA
v_gene: TRBV29-1

CDR3nt: TGTGCCAGCAGAACCCGCGAGGGAGGGCTCTACGAGCAGTACTTC
CDR3aa: CASRTREGGLYEQYF
d_gene: TRBD2
j_gene: TRBJ2-7
abundance: NA
v_gene: TRBV6-1

CDR3nt: TGCGCCAGCAGCTTGGGGGGATCTGAAGAGACCCAGTACTTC
CDR3aa: CASSLGGSEETQYF
d_gene: NA
j_gene: TRBJ2-5
abundance: NA
v_gene: TRBV5-1

CDR3nt: TGCGCCAGCAGCCAATTCGGGGGGGAAAAACTGTTTTTT
CDR3aa: CASSQFGGEKLFF
d_gene: NA
j_gene: TRBJ1-4
abundance: NA
v_gene: TRBV4-1

CDR3nt: TGTGCCAGCAGCTCGACTACAGGGAGGGATACGCAGTATTTT
CDR3aa: CASSSTTGRDTQYF
d_gene: NA
j_gene: TRBJ2-3
abundance: NA
v_gene: TRBV7-2

CDR3nt: TGTGCCATCAGGGGGCATGGGGCCAACGTCCTGACTTTC
CDR3aa: CAIRGHGANVLTF
d_gene: NA
j_gene: TRBJ2-6
abundance: once
v_gene: TRBV10-3

CDR3nt: TGTGCCAGCACCGACCGACAGGGTACTGGAAACACCATATATTTT
CDR3aa: CASTDRQGTGNTIYF
d_gene: TRBD1
j_gene: TRBJ1-3
abundance: few
v_gene: TRBV27

CDR3nt: TGTGCCAGCAGCTTAGCGGGGCCCCTCGGAGAGACCCAGTACTTC
CDR3aa: CASSLAGPLGETQYF
d_gene: NA
j_gene: TRBJ2-5
abundance: NA
v_gene: TRBV11-2

CDR3nt: TGTGCCAGCTCACCTCGGGCACTCACCGGGGAGCTGTTTTTT
CDR3aa: CASSPRALTGELFF
d_gene: NA
j_gene: TRBJ2-2
abundance: NA
v_gene: TRBV18

CDR3nt: TGTGCCAGCAGTTACAACGGGAACACTGAAGCTTTCTTT
CDR3aa: CASSYNGNTEAFF
d_gene: NA
j_gene: TRBJ1-1
abundance: few
v_gene: TRBV6-6

CDR3nt: TGTGCCAGCAGCTTAGGAGATACGCAGTATTTT
CDR3aa: CASSLGDTQYF
d_gene: NA
j_gene: TRBJ2-3
abundance: once
v_gene: TRBV5-8

CDR3nt: TGTGCCAGCAGCCCGGACGGGTTTTACACAGATACGCAGTATTTT
CDR3aa: CASSPDGFYTDTQYF
d_gene: NA
j_gene: TRBJ2-3
abundance: NA
v_gene: TRBV7-9

CDR3nt: TGTGCCAGCAGCTTATCGGGACAGGGGTGGCAAAAACTGTTTTTT
CDR3aa: CASSLSGQGWQKLFF
d_gene: TRBD1
j_gene: TRBJ1-4
abundance: NA
v_gene: TRBV7-2

CDR3nt: TGTGCCAGCAGTTACTCGCCCCTCTCCGGTTTCGGTGAGCAGTTCTTC
CDR3aa: CASSYSPLSGFGEQFF
d_gene: NA
j_gene: TRBJ2-1
abundance: NA
v_gene: TRBV6-5

CDR3nt: TGTGCCAGCAGCGTAGTGGTGGAGACCCAGTACTTC
CDR3aa: CASSVVVETQYF
d_gene: NA
j_gene: TRBJ2-5
abundance: NA
v_gene: TRBV9